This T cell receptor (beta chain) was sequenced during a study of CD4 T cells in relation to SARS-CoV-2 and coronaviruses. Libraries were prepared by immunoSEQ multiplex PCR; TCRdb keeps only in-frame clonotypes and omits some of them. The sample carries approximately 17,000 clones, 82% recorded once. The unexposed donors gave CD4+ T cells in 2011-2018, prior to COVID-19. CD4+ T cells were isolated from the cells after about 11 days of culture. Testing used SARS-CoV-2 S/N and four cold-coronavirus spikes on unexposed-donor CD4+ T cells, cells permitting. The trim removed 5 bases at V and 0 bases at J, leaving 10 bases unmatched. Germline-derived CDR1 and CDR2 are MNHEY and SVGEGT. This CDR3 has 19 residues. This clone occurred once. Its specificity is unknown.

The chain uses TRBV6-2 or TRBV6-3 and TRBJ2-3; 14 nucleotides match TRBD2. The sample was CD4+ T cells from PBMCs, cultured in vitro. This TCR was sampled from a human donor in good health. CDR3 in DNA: TGTGCCAGCAGTCCACCGGGACTAGCGGGAGCATCGAGCACAGATACGCAGTATTTT. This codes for CASSPPGLAGASSTDTQYF.